The entry that follows covers one TCR beta chain sequence. Measured with immunoSEQ multiplex PCR; TCRdb has only the in-frame clones, and not every one. This table holds roughly 93,000 clones, 89% found once. The data stem from a study of blood T cell repertoires in COVID-19. The wider study: Sites in the United States, Italy and Spain provided acute and convalescent COVID-19 samples. Nucleic acid was either cDNA or gDNA, and it came from T cells, B-cell-depleted T cells, or PBMCs.

Trimming removed 2 bases from V and 4 bases from J, with 9 bases in between. CDR1 and CDR2 (germline): ENHRY, SYGVKD. This CDR3 has 14 amino acids. The TCR was taken from a man aged 50-59 years with acute or convalescent COVID-19. The sample was peripheral blood. V gene TRBV10-3 combines with J gene TRBJ1-5; D might be TRBD1 (5 bases). The CDR3 is CAISELTVNQPQHF. In DNA form, the CDR3 reads TGTGCCATCAGTGAGCTGACAGTGAATCAGCCCCAGCATTTT.